These 16 T cell receptor beta chains originate from one sample sequenced in a study of blood T cells in healthy people across ages. Sample-barcoded 5' priming and a J-beta primer mix drove a second PCR of 7 to 11 cycles. In TCRdb, the 5' RACE reads were re-called with MiXCR into one record per CDR3 protein. The data show around 780,000 distinct CDR3 sequences, around 24% seen once. This same sample was also part of a study on T cells of mothers and their children.

The specimen sequenced was blood. The receptors derive from a boy between 10 and 17 years old in good health.

This clonotype appeared a few times. The chain joins TRBV5-6 to TRBJ2-4; D is tentatively TRBD1 or TRBD2 (5 bases each). Germline lookup yields CDR1 SGHDT and CDR2 YYEEEE. CDR3 size: 16 residues. The V end lost 4 bases, the J end lost 9 bases, and 23 bases lay between the germline ends. The CDR3 loop reads CASSTIGTTELIIQYF. The DNA for the CDR3 is TGTGCCAGCAGCACAATAGGGACCACGGAACTAATCATTCAGTACTTC.

This clonotype was counted ten times or more. This chain connects TRBV7-9 to TRBJ2-7; tentatively, D is TRBD1 (5 bases). The germline V gene encodes CDR1 SEHNR and CDR2 FQNEAQ (reference sequence). Trimming removed 3 bases from V and 1 base from J, with 10 bases in between. The CDR3 spans 14 residues. The CDR3 DNA reads TGTGCCAGCAGCTTGGTGGGGCAGTCCTACGAGCAGTACTTC. Protein sequence: CASSLVGQSYEQYF.

This chain connects TRBV13 to TRBJ2-7; 15 bases agree with TRBD2. J was trimmed by 0 bases and V by 5 bases; bases with no gene match: 8. Germline V CDR1 and CDR2: PRHDT, FYEKMQ (reference sequence). CDR3 length: 18 amino acids. The CDR3 here is CASSPGLAGGLSSYEQYF. The CDR3 nucleotides read TGTGCCAGCAGCCCGGGACTAGCGGGGGGACTGAGCTCCTACGAGCAGTACTTC.

The chain uses TRBV7-3 and TRBJ2-3; 9 bases agree with TRBD2. Losses at the gene ends were 2 bases for V and 0 bases for J; bases not matched to a gene: 6. The germline gives CDR1 SGHTA, CDR2 FQGTGA. CDR3 length equals 17 residues. The CDR3 sequence is CASSLGGTSRSTDTQYF. CDR3 coding DNA: TGTGCCAGCAGCTTAGGGGGGACTAGCCGTAGCACAGATACGCAGTATTTT.

This sequence joins TRBV7-2 and TRBJ2-3; no clear D gene. The CDR3 has 15 residues. Germline loops: CDR1 SGHTA, CDR2 FQGNSA. Trimming took off 0 bases at V and 3 bases at J, with 10 bases between the two ends. The CDR3 protein is CASSLAGRSTDTQYF. The CDR3 nucleotides are TGTGCCAGCAGCTTAGCGGGCAGATCTACAGATACGCAGTATTTT. Based on the CDR3 plus reference TRBV7-2 and TRBJ2-3, the full variable domain is GAGVSQSPSNKVTEKGKDVELRCDPISGHTALYWYRQSLGQGLEFLIYFQGNSAPDKSGLPSDRFSAERTGGSVSTLTIQRTQQEDSAVYLCASSLAGRSTDTQYFGPGTRLTVL.

The chain joins TRBV18 to TRBJ2-4, with D perhaps matching TRBD1 or TRBD2 (5 bases each). Germline CDR1 and CDR2: KGHSH and LQKENI. The CDR3 spans 17 residues. The germline V and J ends were trimmed by 3 bases and 1 base, with 16 bases remaining between them. The CDR3 sequence: CASSPPVVGVAKNIQYF. For the CDR3, the DNA is TGTGCCAGCTCACCCCCAGTTGTGGGGGTGGCCAAAAACATTCAGTACTTC.

The rearrangement uses TRBV12-3 or TRBV12-4 and TRBJ2-2, with a possible D match to TRBD2 (5 bases). V gave up 4 bases and J gave up 5 bases, with 8 bases separating them. The CDR3 covers 13 residues. The CDR3 is CASSSSGTGELFF. CDR3 in DNA: TGTGCCAGCAGTTCCTCGGGGACCGGGGAGCTGTTTTTT.

The chain couples TRBV30 to TRBJ2-7, with D perhaps matching TRBD1 (5 bases). V lost 1 base, J lost 2 bases, and 9 bases lay in between. CDR3 length equals 13 residues. Germline CDR1 reads GTSNPN; CDR2 reads SVGIG (reference sequence). In nucleotides, the CDR3 is TGTGCCTGGAGTGACAGGACCCCCTACGAGCAGTACTTC. Protein: CAWSDRTPYEQYF.

The chain joins TRBV4-1 to TRBJ2-7, with TRBD1 identical over 7 bases. Germline assignment: CDR1 MGHRA and CDR2 YSYEKL. Germline trimming cut 2 bases from V and 0 bases from J; bases unmatched to any gene: 7. This CDR3 is built from 16 residues. For the CDR3, the DNA is TGCGCCAGCAGCCAAATGGAGGCAGGGGGCTCCTACGAGCAGTACTTC. Protein sequence: CASSQMEAGGSYEQYF.

The chain recombines TRBV12-3 or TRBV12-4 with TRBJ2-5, with TRBD1 matching 7 bases. J was trimmed by 3 bases and V by 5 bases; bases with no gene match: 12. The CDR3 runs 16 residues. CDR3 region: CASSPRQGYGKETQYF. The DNA of the CDR3 is TGTGCCAGCAGTCCCCGACAGGGTTACGGGAAAGAGACCCAGTACTTC.

This clonotype was counted between two and nine times. The chain carries TRBV7-9 and TRBJ2-1, with D hard to call. The J call could be wrong; TRBJ2-5 is a better fit for the DNA end. Germline CDR1 and CDR2: SEHNR and FQNEAQ (reference sequence). This CDR3 region has 13 residues. CDR3 amino acids: CASDRVLKETQYF. The CDR3 bases are TGTGCCAGCGATCGGGTTTTGAAAGAGACCCAGTACTTC.

The genes are TRBV15 and TRBJ2-1; D is unclear. This CDR3 spans 15 amino acids. The germline V gene has CDR1 LNHNV and CDR2 YYDKDF (reference sequence). Trimming left V 5 bases short and J 2 bases short, with 13 bases between. This chain's CDR3 is CATSPGRFTYNEQFF. CDR3 DNA sequence: TGTGCCACCAGCCCTGGACGGTTCACCTACAATGAGCAGTTCTTC. Supplemented by reference TRBV15 and TRBJ2-1, the full variable domain reads DAMVIQNPRYQVTQFGKPVTLSCSQTLNHNVMYWYQQKSSQAPKLLFHYYDKDFNNEADTPDNFQSRRPNTSFCFLDIRSPGLGDTAMYLCATSPGRFTYNEQFFGPGTRLTVL.

The chain joins TRBV5-1 to TRBJ2-4; no definite D call. V was shortened by 6 bases and J by 0 bases, with 13 bases between the two germline ends. Per germline, CDR1 SGHRS and CDR2 YFSETQ. The CDR3 sequence is 15 residues long. DNA for the CDR3: TGCGCCAGCACTGAAGGGCTTTCAGCCAAAAACATTCAGTACTTC. Its protein product is CASTEGLSAKNIQYF.

This chain connects TRBV18 to TRBJ2-3; D is uncertain. V lost 1 base, J lost 4 bases, and 12 bases lay in between. The CDR3 is made up of 15 amino acids. Germline V gene sequence: CDR1 KGHSH, CDR2 LQKENI. CDR3 region: CASSPRQAQADTQYF. The CDR3 DNA sequence: TGTGCCAGCTCACCACGTCAGGCCCAGGCAGATACGCAGTATTTT.

This clonotype was observed a handful of times. The chain carries TRBV20-1 and TRBJ2-5; the D gene is possibly TRBD1 (8 bases). Gene TRBJ2-7 matches the end of the DNA better, so the J call may be wrong. CDR1 and CDR2 from the germline V gene are DFQATT and SNEGSKA (reference sequence). The CDR3 sequence is 12 residues long. The CDR3 loop reads CSAWTGRDEQYF. In DNA, the CDR3 is TGCAGTGCTTGGACAGGGAGGGACGAGCAGTACTTC.

Only a few counts were recorded for this clonotype. V gene TRBV7-6 combines with J gene TRBJ1-3, with 7 bases matching TRBD1. The V gene's germline CDR1 is SGHVS and CDR2 FNYEAQ. The V gene end was trimmed by 5 bases and the J gene end by 4 bases; junction bases not matched to a gene: 11. The CDR3 consists of 16 residues. The chain's CDR3 is CASSPQPTGAGNTIYF. CDR3 DNA: TGTGCCAGCAGCCCCCAGCCCACAGGGGCCGGAAACACCATATATTTT.